Listed below are T cell receptor beta chains from one sample, sequenced in a study of blood T cells in healthy people across ages. MiXCR, run by TCRdb on the 5' RACE reads, gives a single entry per CDR3 protein. Of approximately 1.5 million distinct CDR3 sequences in the sample, 30% to 40% are singletons; the top ten hold roughly 12%. Sequences were obtained from blood. The receptors were gathered from a woman aged 25 to 39 in good health. Each CDR3 is given with its conserved first and last residue. The D gene is left open where the match is weak. For some rows the clone size is stated as once, few or many, or as a class when expanded; others skip it.

j_call: TRBJ2-6; v_call: TRBV5-1; clone_size: .; d_call: .; cdr3_nt: TGCGCCAGCAGCCCCCACGGACGGATCTCTGGGGCCAACGTCCTGACTTTC; cdr3_aa: CASSPHGRISGANVLTF
j_call: TRBJ2-7; v_call: TRBV10-3; clone_size: few; d_call: .; cdr3_nt: TGTGCCATCAGGACCTCCAGCCTGATCTACGAGCAGTACTTC; cdr3_aa: CAIRTSSLIYEQYF
j_call: TRBJ1-2; v_call: TRBV7-9; clone_size: .; d_call: .; cdr3_nt: TGTGCCAGCAGCTTAGGACCTGGACTGGGTGACTATGGCTACACCTTC; cdr3_aa: CASSLGPGLGDYGYTF
j_call: TRBJ2-1; v_call: TRBV5-1; clone_size: .; d_call: .; cdr3_nt: TGCGCCAGCAGCTTGGAGTGGGAAGTCGCCAATGAGCAGTTCTTC; cdr3_aa: CASSLEWEVANEQFF
j_call: TRBJ2-7; v_call: TRBV4-1; clone_size: .; d_call: .; cdr3_nt: TGCGCCAGCAGCCAAAATTTAAACGCAGTCTACGAGCAGTACTTC; cdr3_aa: CASSQNLNAVYEQYF
j_call: TRBJ1-4; v_call: TRBV28; clone_size: .; d_call: .; cdr3_nt: TGTGCCACTCAGGACGGGGGGGCTTATGAAAAACTGTTTTTT; cdr3_aa: CATQDGGAYEKLFF
j_call: TRBJ2-1; v_call: TRBV28; clone_size: .; d_call: .; cdr3_nt: TGTGCCAGCGTAGGAGGGGGCGGAACCTCCTCCTACAATGAGCAGTTCTTC; cdr3_aa: CASVGGGGTSSYNEQFF
j_call: TRBJ1-5; v_call: TRBV2; clone_size: few; d_call: .; cdr3_nt: TGTGCCAGCAATTCGGGGGGCCCCAATCAGCCCCAGCATTTT; cdr3_aa: CASNSGGPNQPQHF
j_call: TRBJ2-5; v_call: TRBV3-1; clone_size: .; d_call: TRBD2; cdr3_nt: TGTGCCAGCAGCGTAGGGACTAGCGGGGGCCGTCTTCAAGAGACCCAGTACTTC; cdr3_aa: CASSVGTSGGRLQETQYF
j_call: TRBJ2-1; v_call: TRBV6-5; clone_size: many; d_call: TRBD2; cdr3_nt: TGTGCCAGCAGCGGACTAGCGGGGTCCTCCTACAATGAGCAGTTCTTC; cdr3_aa: CASSGLAGSSYNEQFF
j_call: TRBJ2-1; v_call: TRBV7-2; clone_size: .; d_call: TRBD2; cdr3_nt: TGTGCCAGCAACCCCCATAGCGGGGGGGCAATTGAGCAGTTCTTC; cdr3_aa: CASNPHSGGAIEQFF
j_call: TRBJ2-7; v_call: TRBV19; clone_size: .; d_call: .; cdr3_nt: TGTGCCAGTAGTATATCCGAATACGAGCAGTACTTC; cdr3_aa: CASSISEYEQYF
j_call: TRBJ2-7; v_call: TRBV20-1; clone_size: few; d_call: .; cdr3_nt: TGCAGTGCTAGGGATACATATAACTACGAGCAGTACTTC; cdr3_aa: CSARDTYNYEQYF
j_call: TRBJ1-2; v_call: TRBV20-1; clone_size: .; d_call: .; cdr3_nt: TGCAGTGCTAGGGAAGCAGATGATGGCTACACCTTC; cdr3_aa: CSAREADDGYTF
j_call: TRBJ2-5; v_call: TRBV29-1; clone_size: few; d_call: .; cdr3_nt: TGCAGCGTTGGACGCTTGGCAGAGACCCAGTACTTC; cdr3_aa: CSVGRLAETQYF
j_call: TRBJ2-7; v_call: TRBV2; clone_size: .; d_call: TRBD1; cdr3_nt: TGTGCCAGCAGTGAAGCGGCGGACAGGGGCAGTACCTACGAGCAGTACTTC; cdr3_aa: CASSEAADRGSTYEQYF
j_call: TRBJ2-1; v_call: TRBV11-2; clone_size: few; d_call: .; cdr3_nt: TGTGCCAGCAGCTTAGCGGGGGTCAGTAATGAGCAGTTCTTC; cdr3_aa: CASSLAGVSNEQFF
j_call: TRBJ1-4; v_call: TRBV7-9; clone_size: .; d_call: .; cdr3_nt: TGTGCCAGCAGTCCCTGGACGGTTAATGAAAAACTGTTTTTT; cdr3_aa: CASSPWTVNEKLFF